The clone carrying this T cell receptor beta chain qualifies as large. V lost 5 bases, J lost 4 bases, and 14 bases lay in between. This CDR3 region has 14 residues. Adaptor-ligated barcode primers were used to amplify TRBV12-4/TRBJ1-2 clonotypes. From the multiplex PCR reads, TCRdb called clonotypes with MiXCR, one entry per CDR3 protein. Here the sample spans some 200 distinct CDR3 sequences, approximately 17% being singletons. Cells sorted as Tregs were CD4+, CD25+ and CD127-/low. V is TRBV12-3 or TRBV12-4 and J is TRBJ1-2; possibly TRBD1 for D (5 bases). The sequence derives from a female donor with breast cancer. Sequencing used tumor-infiltrating Tregs sorted from the breast tumor. DNA for the CDR3: TGTGCCAGCAGTGGACAAAATCCGGGCTATGGCTACACCTTC. It translates to CASSGQNPGYGYTF.